The rows below give T cell receptor beta chains drawn from one sample of a study of T cells in Graves' hyperthyroidism and ophthalmopathy. TCRdb recomputed calls from the multiplex PCR reads with MiXCR, one row per CDR3 protein. The sample holds roughly 350,000 distinct CDR3 sequences, approximately 14% seen once. Specimen: blood. All receptors come from a woman aged 40 to 50 with Graves' ophthalmopathy. CDR3s include the opening cysteine and the closing phenylalanine or tryptophan. D genes are given only for firm matches. Only part of the rows carry a size: once, few, many, or a class if the clone is expanded.

size: many; D: TRBD1; V: TRBV28; J: TRBJ1-5; CDR3: CASSPGQGSNQPQHF; DNA: TGTGCCAGCAGTCCCGGACAGGGGAGCAATCAGCCCCAGCATTTT
size: many; D: .; V: TRBV28; J: TRBJ1-1; CDR3: CASSFDLTEAFF; DNA: TGTGCCAGCAGTTTTGACCTCACTGAAGCTTTCTTT
size: many; D: .; V: TRBV2; J: TRBJ1-1; CDR3: CASSVVDLNTEAFF; DNA: TGTGCCAGCAGTGTGGTAGATTTGAACACTGAAGCTTTCTTT
size: many; D: .; V: TRBV2; J: TRBJ1-1; CDR3: CASSELWGRVAEAFF; DNA: TGTGCCAGCAGTGAACTATGGGGGCGGGTTGCTGAAGCTTTCTTT
size: .; D: .; V: TRBV30; J: TRBJ2-7; CDR3: CAWSVANEQCF; DNA: TGTGCCTGGAGTGTAGCTAACGAGCAGTGCTTC
size: many; D: .; V: TRBV6-6; J: TRBJ1-5; CDR3: CASSYREWGSQPQHF; DNA: TGTGCCAGCAGTTACCGCGAGTGGGGTTCTCAGCCCCAGCATTTT
size: few; D: .; V: TRBV12-3/TRBV12-4; J: TRBJ1-4; CDR3: CASSLPQGRLFF; DNA: TGTGCCAGCAGTTTACCCCAGGGAAGACTGTTTTTT
size: many; D: .; V: TRBV2; J: TRBJ2-1; CDR3: CASSMGRHNEQFF; DNA: TGTGCCAGCAGTATGGGTAGACACAATGAGCAGTTCTTC
size: many; D: TRBD1; V: TRBV2; J: TRBJ1-5; CDR3: CASARDRGDQPQHF; DNA: TGTGCCAGCGCCCGGGACAGGGGAGATCAGCCCCAGCATTTT
size: many; D: TRBD1; V: TRBV6-5; J: TRBJ2-7; CDR3: CASSYSRDRVHEQYF; DNA: TGTGCCAGCAGTTACTCCCGGGACAGGGTCCACGAGCAGTACTTC
size: many; D: .; V: TRBV2; J: TRBJ2-1; CDR3: CASSTDGYNEQFF; DNA: TGTGCCAGCAGTACGGACGGGTACAATGAGCAGTTCTTC
size: many; D: .; V: TRBV2; J: TRBJ1-2; CDR3: CASSAMNRGTYTF; DNA: TGTGCCAGCAGCGCGATGAACCGGGGGACCTACACCTTC
size: many; D: .; V: TRBV27; J: TRBJ1-2; CDR3: CASGIGGILSGYTF; DNA: TGTGCCAGCGGAATCGGGGGGATCCTCTCTGGCTACACCTTC
size: few; D: TRBD1; V: TRBV2; J: TRBJ1-4; CDR3: CASSETGTATNEKLFF; DNA: TGTGCCAGCAGTGAGACAGGGACGGCAACTAATGAAAAACTGTTTTTT
size: many; D: TRBD2; V: TRBV2; J: TRBJ2-1; CDR3: CASTIFGVREVNEQFF; DNA: TGTGCCAGCACCATCTTTGGGGTGCGGGAGGTGAATGAGCAGTTCTTC
size: many; D: TRBD1; V: TRBV28; J: TRBJ1-5; CDR3: CASLDRLGRPQHF; DNA: TGTGCCAGCCTGGACAGGCTCGGGAGGCCCCAGCATTTT
size: many; D: .; V: TRBV15; J: TRBJ1-2; CDR3: CATSRGTNYGYTF; DNA: TGTGCCACCAGCAGAGGGACTAACTATGGCTACACCTTC
size: many; D: .; V: TRBV2; J: TRBJ1-5; CDR3: CASSGPLPHQPQHF; DNA: TGTGCCAGCAGTGGGCCTTTACCCCATCAGCCCCAGCATTTT
size: .; D: TRBD1; V: TRBV14; J: TRBJ2-7; CDR3: CASGQTQGGEQYF; DNA: TGTGCCAGCGGCCAGACACAGGGGGGCGAGCAGTACTTC
size: .; D: .; V: TRBV5-1; J: TRBJ1-1; CDR3: CASSGGPGTEAFF; DNA: TGCGCCAGCAGCGGGGGACCGGGGACTGAAGCTTTCTTT
size: many; D: .; V: TRBV5-8; J: TRBJ2-3; CDR3: CASSLVGGLDTQYF; DNA: TGTGCCAGCAGCTTGGTGGGGGGTTTAGATACGCAGTATTTT
size: once; D: .; V: TRBV3-1; J: TRBJ1-4; CDR3: CASSSRGEKLFF; DNA: TGTGCCAGCAGCTCGCGGGGGGAAAAACTGTTTTTT
size: few; D: .; V: TRBV5-8; J: TRBJ2-7; CDR3: CASRISGTGYEQYF; DNA: TGTGCCAGCAGAATCTCCGGAACGGGCTACGAGCAGTACTTC
size: .; D: .; V: TRBV20-1; J: TRBJ2-2; CDR3: CSARVRTPNTGELFF; DNA: TGCAGTGCTAGAGTGAGGACACCGAACACCGGGGAGCTGTTTTTT
size: .; D: .; V: TRBV20-1; J: TRBJ1-3; CDR3: CSAELDSSGNTIYF; DNA: TGCAGTGCCGAACTCGACTCAAGTGGAAACACCATATATTTT
size: many; D: .; V: TRBV2; J: TRBJ2-2; CDR3: CASSQQNTGELFF; DNA: TGTGCCAGCAGTCAACAGAACACCGGGGAGCTGTTTTTT
size: many; D: TRBD2; V: TRBV11-2; J: TRBJ2-1; CDR3: CASSPRSGGVYEQFF; DNA: TGTGCCAGCAGCCCTCGAAGCGGGGGGGTCTATGAGCAGTTCTTC
size: .; D: .; V: TRBV25-1; J: TRBJ1-4; CDR3: CASSRTHGPTNEKLFF; DNA: TGTGCCAGCAGTAGAACACACGGACCAACTAATGAAAAACTGTTTTTT
size: once; D: TRBD2; V: TRBV5-4; J: TRBJ2-7; CDR3: CASSLAGAPGGQYF; DNA: TGTGCCAGCAGCTTGGCCGGGGCACCGGGAGGGCAGTACTTC
size: many; D: .; V: TRBV6-1; J: TRBJ1-1; CDR3: CASRFSEATEAFF; DNA: TGTGCCAGCAGGTTCTCCGAGGCCACTGAAGCTTTCTTT
size: many; D: .; V: TRBV12-3/TRBV12-4; J: TRBJ1-5; CDR3: CASTGRNQPQHF; DNA: TGTGCCAGCACAGGGCGTAATCAGCCCCAGCATTTT
size: many; D: .; V: TRBV27; J: TRBJ2-1; CDR3: CASQWSSRGRERDLDEQFF; DNA: TGTGCCAGCCAATGGTCCTCCCGGGGGCGGGAGCGGGATTTAGATGAGCAGTTCTTC
size: many; D: TRBD1; V: TRBV5-1; J: TRBJ1-1; CDR3: CASSHDRVAFF; DNA: TGCGCCAGCAGCCACGACAGGGTAGCTTTCTTT
size: many; D: .; V: TRBV12-3/TRBV12-4; J: TRBJ1-1; CDR3: CASSQGQSTEAFF; DNA: TGTGCCAGCAGTCAAGGACAGAGCACTGAAGCTTTCTTT
size: many; D: TRBD1; V: TRBV20-1; J: TRBJ2-2; CDR3: CSARGGDSKAGELFF; DNA: TGCAGTGCTAGAGGAGGGGACAGCAAGGCCGGGGAGCTGTTTTTT
size: many; D: .; V: TRBV12-3/TRBV12-4; J: TRBJ2-7; CDR3: CASSLEPSSYEQYF; DNA: TGTGCCAGCAGTTTAGAACCGAGCTCCTACGAGCAGTACTTC
size: many; D: TRBD1; V: TRBV2; J: TRBJ2-2; CDR3: CASSLQGARELFF; DNA: TGTGCCAGCAGTCTACAGGGGGCCAGGGAGCTGTTTTTT
size: .; D: .; V: TRBV20-1; J: TRBJ2-2; CDR3: CSANLFNTGELFF; DNA: TGCAGTGCTAACCTTTTCAACACCGGGGAGCTGTTTTTT
size: many; D: .; V: TRBV6-8; J: TRBJ1-1; CDR3: CASRLGVRNTEAFF; DNA: TGTGCCAGCAGGCTGGGGGTAAGGAACACTGAAGCTTTCTTT
size: many; D: .; V: TRBV6-1; J: TRBJ2-5; CDR3: CASSPLRGQGTQYF; DNA: TGTGCCAGCAGTCCATTACGGGGCCAGGGGACCCAGTACTTC
size: many; D: TRBD2; V: TRBV5-1; J: TRBJ2-7; CDR3: CASGEGPTSYEQYF; DNA: TGCGCCAGCGGGGAGGGCCCTACATCCTACGAGCAGTACTTC
size: many; D: TRBD2; V: TRBV20-1; J: TRBJ2-1; CDR3: CSARVLAGYNEQFF; DNA: TGCAGTGCTAGAGTGCTAGCGGGGTACAATGAGCAGTTCTTC
size: few; D: .; V: TRBV9; J: TRBJ2-1; CDR3: CASSVEVRDNEQFF; DNA: TGTGCCAGCAGCGTAGAGGTTAGAGACAATGAGCAGTTCTTC
size: many; D: .; V: TRBV12-3/TRBV12-4; J: TRBJ1-5; CDR3: CASSTTGRGSNQPQHF; DNA: TGTGCCAGCAGTACTACAGGGAGAGGAAGCAATCAGCCCCAGCATTTT
size: many; D: .; V: TRBV6-1; J: TRBJ1-2; CDR3: CATSRQTYGYTF; DNA: TGTGCCACCAGTAGGCAAACCTATGGCTACACCTTC
size: many; D: .; V: TRBV9; J: TRBJ2-3; CDR3: CASSEGGRIPDTQYF; DNA: TGTGCCAGCAGCGAGGGAGGCAGGATCCCAGATACGCAGTATTTT
size: .; D: .; V: TRBV20-1; J: TRBJ1-4; CDR3: CSARKNEKLFF; DNA: TGCAGTGCACGGAAAAATGAAAAACTGTTTTTT
size: many; D: .; V: TRBV6-2/TRBV6-3; J: TRBJ1-2; CDR3: CASSYRGERNGYTF; DNA: TGTGCCAGCAGTTATAGAGGGGAGAGGAACGGCTACACCTTC
size: .; D: .; V: TRBV14; J: TRBJ1-2; CDR3: CASSRHLYGYTF; DNA: TGTGCCAGCAGCCGCCACCTCTATGGCTACACCTTC